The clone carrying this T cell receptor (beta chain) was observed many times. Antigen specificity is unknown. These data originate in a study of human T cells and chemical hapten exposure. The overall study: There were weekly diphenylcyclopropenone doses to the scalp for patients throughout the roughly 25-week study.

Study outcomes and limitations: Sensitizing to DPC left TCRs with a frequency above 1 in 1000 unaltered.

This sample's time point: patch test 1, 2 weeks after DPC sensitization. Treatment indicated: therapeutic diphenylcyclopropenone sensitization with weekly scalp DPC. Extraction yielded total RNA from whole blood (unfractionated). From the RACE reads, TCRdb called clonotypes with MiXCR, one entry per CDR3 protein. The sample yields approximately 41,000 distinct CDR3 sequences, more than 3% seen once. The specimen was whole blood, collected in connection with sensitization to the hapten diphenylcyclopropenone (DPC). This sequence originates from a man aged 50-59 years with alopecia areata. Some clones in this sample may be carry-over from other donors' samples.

The CDR3 nucleotides read TGTGCCAGCAGCTCATCCGATACGCAGTATTTT. It encodes CASSSSDTQYF. This sequence joins TRBV6-2 or TRBV6-3 and TRBJ2-3; D unclear. Germline assignment: CDR1 MNHEY and CDR2 SVGEGT. The CDR3 is made up of 11 amino acids. V lost 6 bases and J 6 bases, leaving 7 bases between the germline ends.